The clone carrying this T cell receptor (beta chain) was counted between two and nine times. These data come from a study of blood T cell repertoires in COVID-19. Whole-study context: Specimens from acute and convalescent COVID-19 originated in the United States, Italy and Spain. Sources were T cells, B-cell-depleted T cells, or PBMCs; the material itself was cDNA or gDNA.

Authors' data handling: Estimated nucleated cell counts came from reference gene primer amplification. TCRdb's table, derived via immunoSEQ multiplex PCR, lists solely in-frame clones and lacks some. V and J calls and clone size are those listed in that table; D and trimming were worked out from the DNA. Among about 20,000 clones listed, about 91% were seen once. The germline V gene has CDR1 SGHRS and CDR2 YFSETQ. CDR3 length equals 13 residues. Trimming stripped 0 bases from V and 15 bases from J, with 17 bases between. The sequenced sample was peripheral blood. The source is a man aged 65 to 79 with active COVID-19. The chain carries TRBV5-1 and TRBJ2-3, with TRBD1 as a possible D gene (6 bases). The CDR3 loop is CASSLGVLGAAYF. CDR3 in DNA: TGCGCCAGCAGCTTGGGAGTATTGGGGGCGGCATATTTT.